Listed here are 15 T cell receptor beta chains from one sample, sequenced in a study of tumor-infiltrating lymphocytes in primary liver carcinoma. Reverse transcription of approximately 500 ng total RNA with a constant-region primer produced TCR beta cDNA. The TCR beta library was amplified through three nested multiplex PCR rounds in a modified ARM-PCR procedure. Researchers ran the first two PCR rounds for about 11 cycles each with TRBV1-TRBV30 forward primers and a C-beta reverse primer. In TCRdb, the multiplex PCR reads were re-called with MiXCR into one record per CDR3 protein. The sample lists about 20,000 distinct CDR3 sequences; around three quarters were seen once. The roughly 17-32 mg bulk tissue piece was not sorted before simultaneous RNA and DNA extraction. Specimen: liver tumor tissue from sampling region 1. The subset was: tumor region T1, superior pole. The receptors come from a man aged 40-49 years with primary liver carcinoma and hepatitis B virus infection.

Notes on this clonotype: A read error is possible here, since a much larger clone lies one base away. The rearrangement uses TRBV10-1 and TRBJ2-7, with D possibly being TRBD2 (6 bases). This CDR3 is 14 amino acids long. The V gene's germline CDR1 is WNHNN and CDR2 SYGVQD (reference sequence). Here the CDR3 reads CISSGGSGDYEQYF. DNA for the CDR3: TGCATCAGCAGTGGGGGTAGCGGAGACTACGAGCAGTACTTC.

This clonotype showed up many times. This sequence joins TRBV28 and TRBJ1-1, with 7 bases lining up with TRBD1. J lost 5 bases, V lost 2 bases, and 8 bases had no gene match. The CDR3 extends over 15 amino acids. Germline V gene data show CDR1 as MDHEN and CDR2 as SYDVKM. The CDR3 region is CASSLETGSGTEAFF. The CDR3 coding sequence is TGTGCCAGCAGTTTAGAGACAGGGAGCGGTACTGAAGCTTTCTTT.

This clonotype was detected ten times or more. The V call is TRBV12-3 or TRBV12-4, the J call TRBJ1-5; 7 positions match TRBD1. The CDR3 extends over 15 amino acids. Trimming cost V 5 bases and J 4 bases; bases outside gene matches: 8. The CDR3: CASSQGTAGNQPQHF. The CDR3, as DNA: TGTGCCAGCAGTCAAGGGACAGCGGGTAATCAGCCCCAGCATTTT.

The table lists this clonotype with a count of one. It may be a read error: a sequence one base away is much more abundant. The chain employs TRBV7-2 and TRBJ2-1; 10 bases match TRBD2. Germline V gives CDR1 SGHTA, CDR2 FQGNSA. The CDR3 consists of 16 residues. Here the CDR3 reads CVSSLAVLAGAGEQFF. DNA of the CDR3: TGTGTCAGCAGCTTAGCGGTCCTAGCGGGAGCGGGTGAGCAGTTCTTC.

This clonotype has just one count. The CDR3 nucleotides read TGTGCCAGCAGCCCAGTAGGACAGGGGATAGTAGATGAGCAGTTCTTC. As protein: CASSPVGQGIVDEQFF. V and J are TRBV11-3 and TRBJ2-1, with TRBD1 matching 9 bases. The length of the CDR3 is 16 residues. With 5 bases clipped from V and 8 bases from J, the junction kept 13 bases outside the gene matches. The germline V gene has CDR1 SGHNT and CDR2 YENEEA.

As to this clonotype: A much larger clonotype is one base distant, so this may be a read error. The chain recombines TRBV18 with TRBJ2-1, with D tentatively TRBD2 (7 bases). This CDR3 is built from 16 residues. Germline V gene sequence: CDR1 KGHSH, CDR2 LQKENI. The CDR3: CASSPPGGDTYNKQFF. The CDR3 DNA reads TGTGCCAGCTCACCACCAGGGGGGGATACCTACAATAAGCAGTTCTTC.

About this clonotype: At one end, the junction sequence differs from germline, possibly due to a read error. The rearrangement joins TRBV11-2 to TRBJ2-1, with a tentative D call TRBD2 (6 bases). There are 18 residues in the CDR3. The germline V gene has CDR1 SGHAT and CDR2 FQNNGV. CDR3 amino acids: CASSLDQWTNGSYDEQLF. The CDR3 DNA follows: TGTGCCAGCAGCTTAGATCAGTGGACTAACGGCTCCTACGATGAGCAGCTCTTC.

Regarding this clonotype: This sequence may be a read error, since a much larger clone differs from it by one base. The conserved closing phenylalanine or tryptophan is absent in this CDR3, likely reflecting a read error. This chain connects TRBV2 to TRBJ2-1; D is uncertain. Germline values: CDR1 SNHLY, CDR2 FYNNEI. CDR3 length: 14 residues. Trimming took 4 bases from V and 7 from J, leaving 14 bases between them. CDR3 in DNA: TGTGCCAGCAGTGGTAGAGTAAATTTGAATGAGCAGTTCAAC. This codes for CASSGRVNLNEQFN.

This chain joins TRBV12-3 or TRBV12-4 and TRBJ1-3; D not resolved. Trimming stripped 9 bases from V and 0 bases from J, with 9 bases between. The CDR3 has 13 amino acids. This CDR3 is CARTISSGNTIYF. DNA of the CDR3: TGTGCCAGAACCATCTCCTCTGGAAACACCATATATTTT.

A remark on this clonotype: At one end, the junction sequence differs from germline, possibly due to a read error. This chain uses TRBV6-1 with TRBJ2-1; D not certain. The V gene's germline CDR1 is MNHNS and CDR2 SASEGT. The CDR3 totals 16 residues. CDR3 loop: CASSSNPGSSYNGRFF. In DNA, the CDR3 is TGTGCTAGCAGTTCGAACCCCGGGTCCTCCTACAATGGGCGGTTCTTC.

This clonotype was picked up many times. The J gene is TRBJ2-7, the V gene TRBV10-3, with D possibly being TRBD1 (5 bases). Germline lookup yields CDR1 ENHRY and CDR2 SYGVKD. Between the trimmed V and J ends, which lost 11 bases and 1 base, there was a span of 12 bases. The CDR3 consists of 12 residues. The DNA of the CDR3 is TGTGCCTCAGCCCCAGGGTCCTACGAGCAGTACTTC. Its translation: CASAPGSYEQYF.

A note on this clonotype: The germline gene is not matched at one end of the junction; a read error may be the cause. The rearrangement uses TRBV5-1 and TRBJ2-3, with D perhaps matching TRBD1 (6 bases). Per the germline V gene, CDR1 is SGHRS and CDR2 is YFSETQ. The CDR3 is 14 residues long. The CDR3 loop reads CASSLGQATDTQYF. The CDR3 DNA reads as TGCGCCAGCAGCTTGGGACAGGCTACAGATACACAGTATTTT.

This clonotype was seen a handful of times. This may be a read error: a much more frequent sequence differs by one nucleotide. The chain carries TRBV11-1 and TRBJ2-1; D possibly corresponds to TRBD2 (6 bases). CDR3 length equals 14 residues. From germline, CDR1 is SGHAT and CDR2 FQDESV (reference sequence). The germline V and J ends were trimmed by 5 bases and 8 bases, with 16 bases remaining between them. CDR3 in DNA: TGTGCCAGCAGCAGCGCTTGGGGGGTGGATGAGCAGTTCTTC. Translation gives CASSSAWGVDEQFF.

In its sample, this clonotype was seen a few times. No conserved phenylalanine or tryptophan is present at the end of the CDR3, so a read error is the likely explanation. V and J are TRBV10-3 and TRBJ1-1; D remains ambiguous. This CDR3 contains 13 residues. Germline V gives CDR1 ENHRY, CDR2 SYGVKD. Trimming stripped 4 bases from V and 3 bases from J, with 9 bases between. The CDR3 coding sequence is TGTGCCATCAGTGGCACGGTGGACACTGAAGCTTTCCTT. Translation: CAISGTVDTEAFL.

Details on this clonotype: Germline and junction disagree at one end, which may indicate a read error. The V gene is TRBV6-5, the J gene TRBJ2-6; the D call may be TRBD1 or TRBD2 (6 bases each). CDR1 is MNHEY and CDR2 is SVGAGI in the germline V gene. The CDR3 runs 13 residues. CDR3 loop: CAIIEWGANVLIF. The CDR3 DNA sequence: TGTGCCATCATCGAGTGGGGGGCCAACGTCCTGATTTTC.